Below are 4 T cell receptor beta chains sequenced from a single sample in a study of T-cell memory formation after mild COVID-19. TCRdb reprocessed the 5' RACE reads via MiXCR and lists one record per CDR3 protein. In the table there are about 250,000 distinct CDR3 sequences, about a sixth of which are singletons. Material for sequencing was PBMCs or a T cell subset sorted from them (not recorded which). The receptors were gathered from a man between 18 and 29 years old who had mild COVID-19 (a few samples of this study predate the infection). Cell type and time point are not known.

This clonotype showed up just a few times. The chain recombines TRBV5-1 with TRBJ1-2; D remains unclear. The germline CDR1 and CDR2 sequences are SGHRS and YFSETQ. The CDR3 has 13 amino acids. The V end was cut by 5 bases, the J end by 1 base, with 9 bases between. The CDR3 coding sequence is TGCGCCAGCAGAACTGGCCTTAACTATGGCTACACCTTC. It translates to CASRTGLNYGYTF. The variable domain in full, completed from reference TRBV5-1 and TRBJ1-2, reads KAGVTQTPRYLIKTRGQQVTLSCSPISGHRSVSWYQQTPGQGLQFLFEYFSETQRNKGNFPGRFSGRQFSNSRSEMNVSTLELGDSALYLCASRTGLNYGYTFGSGTRLTVV.

The chain joins TRBV7-2 to TRBJ2-2, with 9 bases fitting TRBD2. The CDR3 runs to 16 residues. V lost 4 bases to trimming and J lost 4 bases; unmatched junction nucleotides: 7. The germline V gene has CDR1 SGHTA and CDR2 FQGNSA. This chain's CDR3 is CASSSSSGAFTGELFF. Written as DNA, the CDR3 is TGTGCCAGCAGCTCGTCTAGCGGGGCGTTCACCGGGGAGCTGTTTTTT.

In this sample, this clonotype turned up a few times. The rearrangement links TRBV7-2 to TRBJ1-5; D not certain. Germline CDR1 is SGHTA and CDR2 is FQGNSA. V shed 2 bases and J shed 0 bases, with 8 bases lying between them. This CDR3 has 15 residues. CDR3 sequence reads: CASSLLVNSNQPQHF. The CDR3 DNA reads as TGTGCCAGCAGCTTATTAGTCAATAGCAATCAGCCCCAGCATTTT. Combining the CDR3 with reference TRBV7-2 and TRBJ1-5 gives the whole variable domain GAGVSQSPSNKVTEKGKDVELRCDPISGHTALYWYRQSLGQGLEFLIYFQGNSAPDKSGLPSDRFSAERTGGSVSTLTIQRTQQEDSAVYLCASSLLVNSNQPQHFGDGTRLSIL.

V gene TRBV15 combines with J gene TRBJ1-1; D gene uncertain. Germline V lookup: CDR1 LNHNV, CDR2 YYDKDF (reference sequence). Trimming stripped 4 bases from V and 3 bases from J, with 6 bases between. The CDR3 is 12 residues long. CDR3 amino acids: CATSMGYTEAFF. CDR3 coding DNA: TGTGCCACCAGCATGGGTTACACTGAAGCTTTCTTT.